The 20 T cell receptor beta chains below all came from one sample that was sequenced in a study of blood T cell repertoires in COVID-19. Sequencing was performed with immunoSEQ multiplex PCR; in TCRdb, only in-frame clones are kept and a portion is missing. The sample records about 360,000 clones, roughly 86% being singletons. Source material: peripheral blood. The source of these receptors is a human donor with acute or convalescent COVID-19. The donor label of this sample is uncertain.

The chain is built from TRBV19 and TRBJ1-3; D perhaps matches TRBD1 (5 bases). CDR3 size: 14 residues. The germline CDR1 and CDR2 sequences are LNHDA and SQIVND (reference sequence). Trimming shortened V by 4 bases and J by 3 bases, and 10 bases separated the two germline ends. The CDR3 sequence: CASSTGLIGNTIYF. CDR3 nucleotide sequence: TGTGCCAGTAGTACGGGACTTATTGGAAACACCATATATTTT. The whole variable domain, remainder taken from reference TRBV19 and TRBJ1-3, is DGGITQSPKYLFRKEGQNVTLSCEQNLNHDAMYWYRQDPGQGLRLIYYSQIVNDFQKGDIAEGYSVSREKKESFPLTVTSAQKNPTAFYLCASSTGLIGNTIYFGEGSWLTVV.

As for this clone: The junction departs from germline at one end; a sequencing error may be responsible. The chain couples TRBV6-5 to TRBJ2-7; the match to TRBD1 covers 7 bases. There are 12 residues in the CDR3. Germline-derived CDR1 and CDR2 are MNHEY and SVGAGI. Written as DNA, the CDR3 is TGTGCCAGCAGGGGACAGACTTACGGGCAGTACTTC. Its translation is CASRGQTYGQYF.

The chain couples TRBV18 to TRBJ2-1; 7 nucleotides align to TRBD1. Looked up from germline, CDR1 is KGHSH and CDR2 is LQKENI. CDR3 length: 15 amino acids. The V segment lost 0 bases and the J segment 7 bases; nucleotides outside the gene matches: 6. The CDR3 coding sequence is TGTGCCAGCTCACCACCGCAGGACAGGATTAATGAGCAGTTCTTC. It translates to CASSPPQDRINEQFF.

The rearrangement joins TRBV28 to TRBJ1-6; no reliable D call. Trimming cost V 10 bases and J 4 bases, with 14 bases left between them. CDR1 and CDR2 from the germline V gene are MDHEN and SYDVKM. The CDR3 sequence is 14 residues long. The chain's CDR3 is CAIKRGDYNSPLHF. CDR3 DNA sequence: TGTGCCATCAAACGGGGAGATTATAATTCACCCCTCCACTTT.

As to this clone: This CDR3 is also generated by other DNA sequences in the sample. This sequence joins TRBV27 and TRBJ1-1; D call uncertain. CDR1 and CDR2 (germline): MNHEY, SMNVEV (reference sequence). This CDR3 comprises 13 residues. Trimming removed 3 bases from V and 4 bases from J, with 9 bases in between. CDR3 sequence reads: CASSLGVGTEAFF. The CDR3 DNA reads TGTGCCAGCAGTTTGGGCGTGGGCACTGAAGCTTTCTTT.

CDR3 sequence reads: CASSNPPFGADEQYF. The CDR3 region has the DNA TGTGCCAGCAGTAACCCCCCCTTTGGGGCGGACGAGCAGTACTTC. The J gene is TRBJ2-7, the V gene TRBV28; weak D call: TRBD1 (5 bases). The V and J ends lost 5 bases and 5 bases respectively, with 19 bases between them. CDR3 length: 15 amino acids. The germline gives CDR1 MDHEN, CDR2 SYDVKM.

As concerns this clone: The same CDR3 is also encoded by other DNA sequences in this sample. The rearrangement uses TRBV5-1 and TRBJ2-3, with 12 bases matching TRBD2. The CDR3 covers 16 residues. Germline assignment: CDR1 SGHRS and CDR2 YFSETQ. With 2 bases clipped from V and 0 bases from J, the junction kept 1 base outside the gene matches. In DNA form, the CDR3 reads TGCGCCAGCAGCTTACTAGCGGGGGGCAGCACAGATACGCAGTATTTT. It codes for CASSLLAGGSTDTQYF.

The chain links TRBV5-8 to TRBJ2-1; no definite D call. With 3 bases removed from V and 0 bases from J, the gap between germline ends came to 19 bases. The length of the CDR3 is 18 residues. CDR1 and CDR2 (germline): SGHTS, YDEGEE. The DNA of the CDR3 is TGTGCCAGCAGCTCCTCCCGGGTCTCGGCGTCCTCCTACAATGAGCAGTTCTTC. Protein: CASSSSRVSASSYNEQFF. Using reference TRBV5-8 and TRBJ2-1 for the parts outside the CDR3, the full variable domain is EAGVTQSPTHLIKTRGQQATLRCSPISGHTSVYWYQQALGLGLQFLLWYDEGEERNRGNFPPRFSGRQFPNYSSELNVNALELEDSALYLCASSSSRVSASSYNEQFFGPGTRLTVL.

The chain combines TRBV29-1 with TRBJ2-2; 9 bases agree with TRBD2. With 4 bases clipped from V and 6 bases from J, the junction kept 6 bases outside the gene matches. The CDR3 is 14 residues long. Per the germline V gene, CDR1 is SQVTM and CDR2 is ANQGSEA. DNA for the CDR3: TGCAGCGTTGCTTGGACTAGCGTCGCCGGGGAGCTGTTTTTT. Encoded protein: CSVAWTSVAGELFF.

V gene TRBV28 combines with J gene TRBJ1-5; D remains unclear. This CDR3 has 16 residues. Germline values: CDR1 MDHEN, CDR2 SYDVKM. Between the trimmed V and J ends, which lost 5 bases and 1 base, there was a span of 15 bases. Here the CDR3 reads CASSLPPWRSNQPQHF. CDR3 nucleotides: TGTGCCAGCAGTCTACCTCCCTGGCGGAGCAATCAGCCCCAGCATTTT.

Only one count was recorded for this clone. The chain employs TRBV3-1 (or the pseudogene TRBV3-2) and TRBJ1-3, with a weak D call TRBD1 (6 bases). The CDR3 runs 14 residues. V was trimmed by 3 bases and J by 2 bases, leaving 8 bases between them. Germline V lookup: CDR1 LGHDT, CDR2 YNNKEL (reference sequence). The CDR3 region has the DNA TGTGCCAGCAGCCAGGGGGCAGCTGGAAACACCATATATTTT. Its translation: CASSQGAAGNTIYF.

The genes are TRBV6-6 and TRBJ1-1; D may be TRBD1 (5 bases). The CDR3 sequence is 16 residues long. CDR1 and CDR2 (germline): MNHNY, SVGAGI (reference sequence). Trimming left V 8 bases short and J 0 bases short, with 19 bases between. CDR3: CASGVRGLRMNTEAFF. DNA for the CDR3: TGTGCCAGCGGGGTAAGGGGCCTTCGAATGAACACTGAAGCTTTCTTT.

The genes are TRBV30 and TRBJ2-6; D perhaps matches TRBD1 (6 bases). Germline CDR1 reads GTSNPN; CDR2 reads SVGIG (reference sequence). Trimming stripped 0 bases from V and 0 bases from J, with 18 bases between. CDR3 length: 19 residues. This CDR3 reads CAWSVFLGQPNSGANVLTF. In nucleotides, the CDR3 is TGTGCCTGGAGTGTGTTTCTCGGACAGCCAAACTCTGGGGCCAACGTCCTGACTTTC. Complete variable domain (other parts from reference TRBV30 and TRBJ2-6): SQTIHQWPATLVQPVGSPLSLECTVEGTSNPNLYWYRQAAGRGLQLLFYSVGIGQISSEVPQNLSASRPQDRQFILSSKKLLLSDSGFYLCAWSVFLGQPNSGANVLTFGAGSRLTVL.

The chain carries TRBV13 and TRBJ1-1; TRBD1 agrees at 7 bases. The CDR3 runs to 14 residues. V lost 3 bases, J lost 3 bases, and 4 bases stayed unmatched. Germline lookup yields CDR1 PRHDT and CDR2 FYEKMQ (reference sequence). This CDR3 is CASSFGDRDTEAFF. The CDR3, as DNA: TGTGCCAGCAGCTTTGGGGACAGAGACACTGAAGCTTTCTTT.

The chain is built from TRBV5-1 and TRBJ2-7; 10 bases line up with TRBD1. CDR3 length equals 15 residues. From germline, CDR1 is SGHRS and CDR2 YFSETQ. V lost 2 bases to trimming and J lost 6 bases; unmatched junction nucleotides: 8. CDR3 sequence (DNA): TGCGCCAGCAGCTTTAGGGCGACAGGGGGCACCGAGCAGTACTTC. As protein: CASSFRATGGTEQYF.

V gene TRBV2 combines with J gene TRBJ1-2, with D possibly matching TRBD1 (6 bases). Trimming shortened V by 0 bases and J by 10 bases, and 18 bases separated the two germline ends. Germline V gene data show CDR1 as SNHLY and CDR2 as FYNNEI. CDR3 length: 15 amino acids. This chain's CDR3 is CASSEARGAQGSYTF. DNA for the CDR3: TGTGCCAGCAGTGAAGCGCGGGGGGCGCAGGGTTCCTACACCTTC.

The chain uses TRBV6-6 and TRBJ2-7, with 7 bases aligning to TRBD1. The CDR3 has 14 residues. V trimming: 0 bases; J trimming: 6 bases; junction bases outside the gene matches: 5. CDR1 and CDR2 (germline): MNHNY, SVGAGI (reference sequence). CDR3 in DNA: TGTGCCAGCAGTTACTCGCGACAGGGTGGCGAGCAGTACTTC. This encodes CASSYSRQGGEQYF.

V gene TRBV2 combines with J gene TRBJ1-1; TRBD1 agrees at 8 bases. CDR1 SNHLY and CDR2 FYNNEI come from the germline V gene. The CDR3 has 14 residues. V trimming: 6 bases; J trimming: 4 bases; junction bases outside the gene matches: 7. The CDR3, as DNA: TGTGCCAGCAGCACCCGGACAGGGTTCACTGAAGCTTTCTTT. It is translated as CASSTRTGFTEAFF.

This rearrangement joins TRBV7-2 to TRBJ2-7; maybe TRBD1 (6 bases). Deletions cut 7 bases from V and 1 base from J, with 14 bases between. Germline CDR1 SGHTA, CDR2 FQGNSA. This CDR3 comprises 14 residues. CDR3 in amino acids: CASTRQGNSYEQYF. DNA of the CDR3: TGTGCCAGCACCCGTCAGGGGAATTCCTACGAGCAGTACTTC.

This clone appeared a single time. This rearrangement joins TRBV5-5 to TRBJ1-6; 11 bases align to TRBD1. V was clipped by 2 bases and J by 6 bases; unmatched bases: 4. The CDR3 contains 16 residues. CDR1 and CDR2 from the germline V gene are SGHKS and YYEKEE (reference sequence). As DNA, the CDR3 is TGTGCCAGCAGCTTAGGACAGGGGGCTGGTAATTCACCCCTCCACTTT. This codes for CASSLGQGAGNSPLHF.